The clone carrying this T cell receptor (beta chain) was found a few times. Its antigen is still unknown. The germline V gene has CDR1 SGHTA and CDR2 FQGNSA. The ends were cut back, 5 bases at V and 0 bases at J, with 14 bases in the middle. CDR3 length equals 16 residues. The data originate from a study of beta chain features in type 1 diabetes. Notes on the study in general: PCR might favor shorter templates, equally in patients and controls. Moderately but significantly shorter TCRB CDR3s were found in Type 1 diabetes patients in all four CD4+ subsets. Compared with healthy donors, patients appeared to share more similar naive, central memory and regulatory TCRB repertoires.

Researchers reported sorting CD4+ naive, central memory, regulatory and stem cell-like memory cells via CD45RO/CCR7/CD25/CD127/CD95/CD27. The sequenced template was cDNA made from the entire isolated RNA. The data were produced by immunoSEQ multiplex PCR, yet TCRdb's version contains in-frame clones alone and is incomplete. The table records about 270,000 clones, roughly an eighth of them present only once. This clonotype originated in a man aged 30 to 39 with type 1 diabetes. The chain recombines TRBV7-2 with TRBJ2-1; perhaps TRBD1 as D (6 bases). Sequenced input: naive CD4+ T cells from blood. The CDR3 DNA reads as TGTGCCAGCAGCGATCTGGGGGCCGTCTCCTACAATGAGCAGTTCTTC. Its translation is CASSDLGAVSYNEQFF.